This T cell receptor (beta chain) was recorded in a study of control samples from healthy donors and cancer patients. Sequencing used immunoSEQ multiplex PCR; TCRdb keeps in-frame clones, though not all of them. This sample has 150,000 to 200,000 clones; about 91% occur once, and the top ten carry approximately 1.8%. The V end was cut by 2 bases, the J end by 5 bases, with 9 bases between. This CDR3 contains 14 residues. The germline gives CDR1 LGHNA, CDR2 YSLEER. The V call is TRBV4-3, the J call TRBJ2-2; no clear D. The sequenced sample consisted of blood. This sequence originates from a young man in good health. The CDR3 nucleotides read TGCGCCAGCAGCCAATCTACCCCGACCGGGGAGCTGTTTTTT. Translated: CASSQSTPTGELFF.